What follows is one T cell receptor (beta chain) and its context. Its antigen is unknown. V lost 5 bases to trimming and J lost 2 bases, with 9 bases between them. Germline CDR1 and CDR2: SNHLY and FYNNEI. This CDR3 spans 13 amino acids. These data originate in a study of T cell responses to AZD1222 COVID-19 vaccine. Turning to the study itself: Second-dose intervals of approximately 4 or approximately 12 weeks were pooled.

Libraries were prepared by immunoSEQ multiplex PCR; TCRdb keeps only in-frame clonotypes and omits some of them. The sample shows over 40,000 clones, roughly 80% of them seen only once. Study-wide findings and caveats: Most donors were white British and more were female, and clonal diversity was possibly underestimated.

The source was peripheral blood, collected on day 0 of AZD1222 vaccination. This clonotype was obtained from an adult in good health. The V call is TRBV2, the J call TRBJ1-2; a possible D gene is TRBD1 (5 bases). CDR3 DNA sequence: TGTGCCAGCAGTTTCGGGGCCAACTATGGCTACACCTTC. Protein: CASSFGANYGYTF. Full variable domain (rest looked up from reference TRBV2 and TRBJ1-2): EPEVTQTPSHQVTQMGQEVILRCVPISNHLYFYWYRQILGQKVEFLVSFYNNEISEKSEIFDDQFSVERPDGSNFTLKIRSTKLEDSAMYFCASSFGANYGYTFGSGTRLTVV.